This T cell receptor (beta chain) was captured in a study of T cell responses to AZD1222 COVID-19 vaccine (dated by TCRdb to the early 2020s). General notes on the study: AZD1222 recipients whose second dose came at about 4 weeks and those whose second dose came at about 12 weeks were combined into one group, since spike-specific TCR depth and breadth did not differ between the two schedules. TCR sequencing was performed for 230 to 250 trial participants, of whom roughly 200 were given two doses of AZD1222 and around 25 were given two doses of MenACWY control vaccine. Trial participants were enrolled by age into subgroups of 18-55, 56-69 and 70-plus years, and about 150, 27 and 61 TCR-sequenced participants, respectively, were included in these subgroups.

The CDR3 regions of human TCRbeta chains were analyzed by immunosequencing. The paper's data handling went like this. TCRs in the repertoires were compared against a reference library of SARS-CoV-2-specific TCRs that had been generated with the MIRA antigen-specificity platform. Breadth meant the fraction of unique TCRs that were SARS-CoV-2-associated, whereas depth meant the fraction of total T cells that were SARS-CoV-2-associated. Using the MIRA data, every spike-specific TCR was mapped to the spike region that the TCR reacted to and assigned to either a CD4 or a CD8 class. Log10-transformed breadth and depth values were compared by one-way ANOVA with Sidak's multiple comparisons tests. TCRdb's version of the immuneACCESS table is confined to in-frame rearrangements and falls short of the full clone set. An unresolved V gene accounts for under half of the shortfall where checked; the remainder is of unknown origin. The V and J calls and clone size are taken from that table; D and trimming were inferred from the DNA. The sample includes approximately 67,000 clones, with 84% observed a single time. The ten most abundant clones make up 21% of the sample.

Per the publication, the time point label means: baseline before first vaccination. Samples from vaccinated people were obtained from the UK trials COV001 and COV002, which included a single-blind randomized controlled phase 2/3 trial of AZD1222 (ChAdOx1 nCoV-19) in healthy adults. For TCRbeta chain sequencing, PBMC samples were collected from trial participants at day 0 and at day 28 after the second dose. Results the study describes overall, beyond this receptor: The 56-69-year group was small, and its depth increase did not reach significance, likely because of low power. The vaccine-associated CD4 TCRs covered the entire spike protein, and the dominant responses fell in regions 160-218 and 743-854. Conclusions about previously exposed vaccinees were limited because only six AZD1222 recipients were SARS-CoV-2 seropositive at baseline. Because no day 14 peak-response samples were available, the repertoires could be characterized only after the peak T cell response. Spike-specific TCR breadth and depth rose significantly after two AZD1222 doses compared with day 0 and with MenACWY recipients. Epitopes outside the regions mutated in the B.1.351 and B.1.1.7 variants were reportedly recognized by nearly half of the unique spike-specific TCRs. Participants were mostly white British and included more females than males, and it was suggested by the authors that clonal diversity may have been underestimated.

A note on this clone: There is no known antigen for this receptor. The sample holds no much larger clone one base away, and base qualities are not on file.

CDR1 and CDR2, per the germline V gene, are SGHDN and FVKESK. The CDR3 numbers 13 residues from cysteine through phenylalanine. Just the 39-base CDR3 DNA is kept, in frame starting at base 1. The germline ends are 9 bases apart after V is trimmed by 2 bases and J by 5 bases. This clonotype was obtained from an adult in good health. Sequencing was performed on peripheral blood, taken on day 0 of AZD1222 vaccination. The rearrangement joined TRBV14 to TRBJ2-5, with the identity of the D gene unclear. The sequence in DNA is TGTGCCAGCAGCCAATGGGGTGGGGAGACCCAGTACTTC. Its protein reads: CASSQWGGETQYF.